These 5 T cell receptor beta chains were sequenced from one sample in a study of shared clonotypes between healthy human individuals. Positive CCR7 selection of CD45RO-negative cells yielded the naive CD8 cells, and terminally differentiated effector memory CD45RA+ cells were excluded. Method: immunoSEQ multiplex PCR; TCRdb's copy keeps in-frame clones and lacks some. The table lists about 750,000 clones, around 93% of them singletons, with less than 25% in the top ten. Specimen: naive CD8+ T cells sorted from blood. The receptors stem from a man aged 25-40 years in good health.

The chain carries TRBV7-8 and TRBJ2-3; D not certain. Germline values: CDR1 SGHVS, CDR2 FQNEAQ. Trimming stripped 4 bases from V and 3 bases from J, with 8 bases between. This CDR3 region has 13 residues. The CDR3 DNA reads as TGTGCCAGCAGCTCTCTAGGAACAGATACGCAGTATTTT. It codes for CASSSLGTDTQYF. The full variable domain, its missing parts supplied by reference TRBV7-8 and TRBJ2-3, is GAGVSQSPRYKVAKRGQDVALRCDPISGHVSLFWYQQALGQGPEFLTYFQNEAQLDKSGLPSDRFFAERPEGSVSTLKIQRTQQEDSAVYLCASSSLGTDTQYFGPGTRLTVL.

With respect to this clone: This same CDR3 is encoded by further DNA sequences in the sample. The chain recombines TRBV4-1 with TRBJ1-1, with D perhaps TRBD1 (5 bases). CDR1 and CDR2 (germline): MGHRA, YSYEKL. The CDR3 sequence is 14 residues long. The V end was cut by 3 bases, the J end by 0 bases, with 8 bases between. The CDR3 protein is CASSQGPLNTEAFF. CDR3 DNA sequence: TGCGCCAGCAGCCAGGGGCCCCTGAACACTGAAGCTTTCTTT.

The CDR3 spells CASSLYTGGFTDTQYF. The CDR3 DNA follows: TGTGCCAGCAGTTTATATACAGGGGGATTCACAGATACGCAGTATTTT. The chain joins TRBV27 to TRBJ2-3; the match to TRBD1 covers 8 bases. V trimming: 1 base; J trimming: 2 bases; junction bases outside the gene matches: 5. Per the germline V gene, CDR1 is MNHEY and CDR2 is SMNVEV (reference sequence). CDR3 size: 16 residues.

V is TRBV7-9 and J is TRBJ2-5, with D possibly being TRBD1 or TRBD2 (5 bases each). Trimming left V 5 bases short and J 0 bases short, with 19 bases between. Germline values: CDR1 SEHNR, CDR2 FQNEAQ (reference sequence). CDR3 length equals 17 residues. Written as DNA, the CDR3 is TGTGCCAGCAGCCCCTCCATCCGGGGCCAAGACCAAGAGACCCAGTACTTC. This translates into CASSPSIRGQDQETQYF.

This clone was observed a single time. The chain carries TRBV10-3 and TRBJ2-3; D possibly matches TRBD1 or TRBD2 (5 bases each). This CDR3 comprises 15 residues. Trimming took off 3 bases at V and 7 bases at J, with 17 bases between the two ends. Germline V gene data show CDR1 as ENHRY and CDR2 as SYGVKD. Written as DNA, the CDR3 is TGTGCCATCAGTGACGTCCGGGACGTATTAAATACGCAGTATTTT. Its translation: CAISDVRDVLNTQYF.